What follows are 15 T cell receptor beta chains derived from one specimen sequenced in a study of blood T cell repertoires in COVID-19. Sequencing was performed with immunoSEQ multiplex PCR; in TCRdb, only in-frame clones are kept and a portion is missing. The sample has 150,000 or so clones; around four fifths are singletons. The sample taken for sequencing was peripheral blood. The source of these receptors is a woman in her fifties or sixties with acute or convalescent COVID-19.

This rearrangement joins TRBV2 to TRBJ1-5; D is unresolved. V gave up 6 bases and J gave up 3 bases, with 9 bases separating them. The CDR3 sequence is 13 residues long. Germline V gene data show CDR1 as SNHLY and CDR2 as FYNNEI. CDR3 coding DNA: TGTGCCAGCAGGAGGAGTCCCAATCAGCCCCAGCATTTT. It is translated as CASRRSPNQPQHF.

CDR3: CASKTRTRGGAGTQYF. CDR3 sequence (DNA): TGTGCCAGTAAAACCAGGACGCGGGGGGGAGCGGGTACGCAGTATTTT. This chain links TRBV19 with TRBJ2-3; 9 bases map to TRBD2. V trimming: 7 bases; J trimming: 8 bases; junction bases outside the gene matches: 16. The CDR3 spans 16 residues. Germline CDR1 LNHDA, CDR2 SQIVND (reference sequence).

J is TRBJ1-3 and V is TRBV6-5, with D perhaps matching TRBD1 (5 bases). Germline-derived CDR1 and CDR2 are MNHEY and SVGAGI. V was clipped by 0 bases and J by 2 bases, with 8 bases between them. The CDR3 is made up of 15 amino acids. CDR3 in amino acids: CASSYSGVPGNTIYF. The CDR3 DNA follows: TGTGCCAGCAGTTACTCAGGGGTACCTGGAAACACCATATATTTT.

The CDR3 sequence is CASTRGGSTDTQYF. The CDR3 DNA sequence: TGTGCCAGCACGCGGGGGGGAAGCACAGATACGCAGTATTTT. The chain recombines TRBV2 with TRBJ2-3; TRBD2 matches 9 bases. The V gene end was trimmed by 7 bases and the J gene end by 0 bases; junction bases not matched to a gene: 2. This CDR3 contains 14 residues. Germline V gene data show CDR1 as SNHLY and CDR2 as FYNNEI.

The CDR3 is CASSLIPVSTEAFF. The CDR3 bases are TGTGCCAGCAGCTTAATCCCGGTGAGCACTGAAGCTTTCTTT. This chain links TRBV7-8 with TRBJ1-1; D call uncertain. Per germline, CDR1 SGHVS and CDR2 FQNEAQ. V shed 2 bases and J shed 4 bases, with 11 bases lying between them. CDR3 size: 14 residues.

The count of this clone is one. The rearrangement joins TRBV7-2 to TRBJ1-6, with 7 bases matching TRBD1. The V gene end was trimmed by 1 base and the J gene end by 2 bases; junction bases not matched to a gene: 8. CDR1 and CDR2 from the germline V gene are SGHTA and FQGNSA. The CDR3 is made up of 18 amino acids. This CDR3 reads CASSLDIGGRTYNSPLHF. In nucleotides, the CDR3 is TGTGCCAGCAGCTTAGATATAGGGGGCAGAACCTATAATTCACCCCTCCACTTT.

This clone appeared many times. This chain joins TRBV5-8 and TRBJ1-2; no definite D call. V was clipped by 1 base and J by 3 bases, with 7 bases between them. The germline CDR1 and CDR2 sequences are SGHTS and YDEGEE. This CDR3 has 13 amino acids. CDR3 residues: CASSLSLDYGYTF. CDR3 DNA: TGTGCCAGCAGCTTGTCGTTAGACTATGGCTACACCTTC. Drawing the rest from reference TRBV5-8 and TRBJ1-2, the complete variable domain is EAGVTQSPTHLIKTRGQQATLRCSPISGHTSVYWYQQALGLGLQFLLWYDEGEERNRGNFPPRFSGRQFPNYSSELNVNALELEDSALYLCASSLSLDYGYTFGSGTRLTVV.

The genes are TRBV7-3 and TRBJ1-1, with TRBD1 as a possible D gene (5 bases). Germline-derived CDR1 and CDR2 are SGHTA and FQGTGA. V lost 3 bases and J 1 base, leaving 6 bases between the germline ends. The CDR3 has 13 amino acids. CDR3 bases: TGTGCCAGCAGCTTGACAGCGAACACTGAAGCTTTCTTT. Protein product: CASSLTANTEAFF.

In its sample, this clone was seen once. The V call is TRBV11-2, the J call TRBJ1-1, with 7 bases that match TRBD1. This CDR3 is built from 16 residues. V lost 4 bases and J lost 0; bases outside the gene matches: 8. Germline V gives CDR1 SGHAT, CDR2 FQNNGV. The CDR3 region is CASSSRQGVMNTEAFF. In DNA, the CDR3 is TGTGCCAGCAGCTCACGACAGGGAGTAATGAACACTGAAGCTTTCTTT.

V and J are TRBV6-5 and TRBJ1-5; 8 positions match TRBD1. Germline lookup yields CDR1 MNHEY and CDR2 SVGAGI. J lost 3 bases, V lost 0 bases, and 1 base had no gene match. There are 15 residues in the CDR3. The CDR3 DNA reads as TGTGCCAGCAGTTACTCGGGACAGGTCAATCAGCCCCAGCATTTT. Translating it yields CASSYSGQVNQPQHF.

The chain employs TRBV15 and TRBJ2-2, with 13 bases identical to TRBD2. CDR1 and CDR2 (germline): LNHNV, YYDKDF (reference sequence). The ends lost 0 bases at V and 3 bases at J; junction bases unmatched: 7. The length of the CDR3 is 19 residues. The CDR3 spells CATSRDLGLAGVYTGELFF. For the CDR3, the DNA is TGTGCCACCAGCAGAGATCTCGGACTAGCGGGGGTGTACACCGGGGAGCTGTTTTTT.

The V call is TRBV2, the J call TRBJ1-1, with D unclear. Trimming removed 5 bases from V and 1 base from J, with 8 bases in between. This CDR3 region has 13 residues. CDR1 and CDR2 (germline): SNHLY, FYNNEI. This CDR3 reads CASSFDKNTEAFF. The CDR3 nucleotides read TGTGCCAGCAGTTTTGACAAGAACACTGAAGCTTTCTTT.

This clone has only one observation. The chain is built from TRBV7-9 and TRBJ2-7; 9 bases match TRBD1. The CDR3 has 16 amino acids. Trimming removed 5 bases from V and 1 base from J; junction bases left unmatched: 9. Germline CDR1 and CDR2: SEHNR and FQNEAQ (reference sequence). The CDR3 DNA is TGTGCCAGCAGCCCCAGAGGACAGGGGAGTTCCTACGAGCAGTACTTC. Protein sequence: CASSPRGQGSSYEQYF.

DNA of the CDR3: TGTGCCAGCAGTTACGGGGAGTATGGCTACACCTTC. Protein: CASSYGEYGYTF. The chain combines TRBV6-6 with TRBJ1-2; no firm D call. The CDR3 length is 12 residues. The germline gives CDR1 MNHNY, CDR2 SVGAGI (reference sequence). The germline V and J ends were trimmed by 2 bases and 5 bases, with 6 bases remaining between them.

The chain carries TRBV7-2 and TRBJ1-1; D is possibly TRBD1 (6 bases). The V end lost 5 bases, the J end lost 3 bases, and 13 bases lay between the germline ends. Germline CDR1 reads SGHTA; CDR2 reads FQGNSA. The CDR3 consists of 14 residues. The CDR3 nucleotides read TGTGCCAGCAGCGTTACTACAGGGCACACTGAAGCTTTCTTT. It translates to CASSVTTGHTEAFF.